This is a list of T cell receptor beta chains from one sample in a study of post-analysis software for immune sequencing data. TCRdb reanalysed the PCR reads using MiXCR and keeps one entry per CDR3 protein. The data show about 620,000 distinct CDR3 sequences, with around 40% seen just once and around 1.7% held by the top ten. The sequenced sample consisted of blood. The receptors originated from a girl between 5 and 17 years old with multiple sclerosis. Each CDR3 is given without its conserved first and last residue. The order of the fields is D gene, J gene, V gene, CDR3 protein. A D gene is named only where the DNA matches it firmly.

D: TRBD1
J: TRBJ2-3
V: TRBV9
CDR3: ASSVETGWADTQY

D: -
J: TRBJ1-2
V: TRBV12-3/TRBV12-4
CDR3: ASSYADMFYGYT

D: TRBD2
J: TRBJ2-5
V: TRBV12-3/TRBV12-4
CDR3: ASLAGVVDEQY

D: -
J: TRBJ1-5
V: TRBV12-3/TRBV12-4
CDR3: ASSLYPQGINQPQH

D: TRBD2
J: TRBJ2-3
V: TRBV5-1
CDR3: ASRAGLAGGPPDTQY

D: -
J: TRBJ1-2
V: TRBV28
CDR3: AMQGPDGYT

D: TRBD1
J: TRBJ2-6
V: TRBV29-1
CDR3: SAHDRVSGANVLT

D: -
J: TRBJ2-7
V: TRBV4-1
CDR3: ASSQDQLGEDFSYEQY

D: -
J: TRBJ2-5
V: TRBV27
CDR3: ASRPTGRETQY

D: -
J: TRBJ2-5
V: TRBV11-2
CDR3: ASSLVFGVIQETQY

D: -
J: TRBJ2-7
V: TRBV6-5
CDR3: ASSLTSGSPSYEQY

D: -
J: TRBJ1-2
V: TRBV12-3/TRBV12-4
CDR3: ASSYTPVGAYT

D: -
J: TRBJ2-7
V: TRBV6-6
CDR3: ASSRGKGEQY

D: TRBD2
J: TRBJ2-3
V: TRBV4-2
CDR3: ASSQVGRETDTQY

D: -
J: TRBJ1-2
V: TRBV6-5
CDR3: ASSYSFGAYGYT

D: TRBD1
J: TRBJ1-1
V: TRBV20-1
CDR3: SATGTGGFDTEAF

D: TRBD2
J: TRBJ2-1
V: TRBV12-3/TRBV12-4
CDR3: ASSPSLAGGYEQF

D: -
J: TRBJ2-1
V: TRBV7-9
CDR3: ASSLGLASLSGDEQF

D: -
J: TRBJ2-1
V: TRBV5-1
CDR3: ASSLGDVSYNEQF

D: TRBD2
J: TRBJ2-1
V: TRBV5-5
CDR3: ASSWEGTNNEQF

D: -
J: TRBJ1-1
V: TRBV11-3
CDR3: ASSLSPTANTEAF

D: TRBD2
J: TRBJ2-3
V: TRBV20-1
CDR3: SASILANTDTQY

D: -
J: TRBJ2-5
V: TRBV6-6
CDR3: ASSLPGQTETQY

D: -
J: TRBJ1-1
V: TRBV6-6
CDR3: GSGQINTEAF

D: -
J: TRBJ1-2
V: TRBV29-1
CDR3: SDRQETYGYT

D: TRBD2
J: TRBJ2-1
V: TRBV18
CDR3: ASSSSLAGGLNEQF

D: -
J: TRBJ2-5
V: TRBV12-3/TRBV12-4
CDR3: ASRGFLTQY

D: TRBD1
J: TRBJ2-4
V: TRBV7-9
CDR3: ASSPYGPGTGGPIQY

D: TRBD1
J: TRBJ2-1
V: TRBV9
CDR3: ASSPNWGTGGRNEQF

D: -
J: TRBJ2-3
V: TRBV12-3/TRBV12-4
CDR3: ASTGVYGVLDLTDTQY

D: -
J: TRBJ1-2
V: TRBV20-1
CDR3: SARVPGDNGYT

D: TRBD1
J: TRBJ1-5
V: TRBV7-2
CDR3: ASSLGFSDRSNQPQH

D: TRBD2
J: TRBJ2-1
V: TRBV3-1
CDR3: ASSHSSGGAYNEQF

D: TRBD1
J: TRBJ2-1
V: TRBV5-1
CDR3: ASSPDRGYDEQF

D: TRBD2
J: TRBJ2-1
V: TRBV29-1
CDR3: SVPYGSGRALKQF

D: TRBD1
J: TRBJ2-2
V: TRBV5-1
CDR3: ASSLDSGTAGELF

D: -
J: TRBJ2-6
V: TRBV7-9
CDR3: ASMPPVQGRGIGANVLT

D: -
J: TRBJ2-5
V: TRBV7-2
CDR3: ASSLDFGDETQY

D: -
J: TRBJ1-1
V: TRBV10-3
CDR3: AIRGVRNTEAF

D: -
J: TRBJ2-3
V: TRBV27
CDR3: ASSFGTGLTDTQY

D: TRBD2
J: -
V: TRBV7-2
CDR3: ASSLRLAGGVGTQY

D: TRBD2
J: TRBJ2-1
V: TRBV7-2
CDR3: ASTPGGRGHNEQF

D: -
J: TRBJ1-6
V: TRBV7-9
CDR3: ASRPLGHSPLH

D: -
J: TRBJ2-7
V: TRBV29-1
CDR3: SVDSGSSRNEQY

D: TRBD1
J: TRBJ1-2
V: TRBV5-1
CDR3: ASSSGQGSVGNGYT

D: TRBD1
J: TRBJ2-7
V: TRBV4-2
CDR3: ASSQEVKARQGYEQY

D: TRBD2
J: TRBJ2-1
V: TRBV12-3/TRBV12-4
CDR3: ASSLSGLRYDEQF

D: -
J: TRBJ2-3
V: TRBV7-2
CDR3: ASSSPLRDIRGDTQY

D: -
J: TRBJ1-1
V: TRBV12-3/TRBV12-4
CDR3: ASTSAGIYTEAF

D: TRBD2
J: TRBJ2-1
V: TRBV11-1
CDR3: ASSFGPAGGPMHEQF

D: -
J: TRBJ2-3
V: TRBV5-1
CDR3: ASSPEGDIDTQY

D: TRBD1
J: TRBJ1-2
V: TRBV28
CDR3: ASSLASTRQGRHYGYT

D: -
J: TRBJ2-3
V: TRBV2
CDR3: ASLRRGAEDTQY

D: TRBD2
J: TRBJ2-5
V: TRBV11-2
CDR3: ASSLVGLAGGPGETQY

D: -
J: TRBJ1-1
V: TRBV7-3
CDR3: ASSPGPGTGETEAF

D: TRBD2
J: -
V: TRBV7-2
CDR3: ASSLVSGSGRNEQY